This T cell receptor (beta chain) was profiled in a study of blood T cell repertoires in COVID-19. Study summary: From the United States, Italy and Spain came samples of acute and convalescent COVID-19. The analysed material was cDNA or gDNA that came from T cells, B-cell-depleted T cells, or PBMCs.

Sequencing used immunoSEQ multiplex PCR; TCRdb keeps in-frame clones, though not all of them. The table lists 200,000 to 250,000 clones, 75% to 90% of them singletons. The germline V gene encodes CDR1 MNHNS and CDR2 SASEGT. V trimming: 3 bases; J trimming: 4 bases; junction bases outside the gene matches: 4. The CDR3 loop spans 15 amino acids. Cohorts were assigned according to the clinical history that participants reported. People in the exposed group encountered a COVID-19 case within 2 weeks before entering the study. The clonotype originates from a woman in her thirties who had been exposed to COVID-19. The J gene is TRBJ2-1, the V gene TRBV6-1, with 9 positions matching TRBD2. Sequenced material: PBMCs or T cells enriched from blood (not recorded which). This chain's CDR3 is CASSERLADYNEQFF. CDR3 nucleotide sequence: TGTGCCAGCAGTGAGCGACTAGCGGATTACAATGAGCAGTTCTTC.